These T cell receptor beta chains were read from a single sample in a study of blood T cell repertoires in COVID-19. Repertoires were generated with immunoSEQ multiplex PCR, while TCRdb's copy carries only in-frame clones and drops some. The table has 100,000 or so clones, roughly 81% seen once. The sequenced sample was peripheral blood. Receptors were obtained from a woman aged 70-85 years with acute or convalescent COVID-19. The CDR3 runs from the conserved cysteine through the conserved F or W. The D gene is left open where the match is weak. Clone size appears in some rows only: once, few, many, or a class for an expanded clone.

V gene	D gene	J gene	clone size	CDR3 protein	CDR3 DNA
TRBV4-3	TRBD1	TRBJ2-5	NA	CASSQERTGPWETQYF	TGCGCCAGCAGCCAAGAAAGGACAGGGCCGTGGGAGACCCAGTACTTC
TRBV27	TRBD1	TRBJ2-7	once	CASSRNRGASTYEQYF	TGTGCCAGCAGCCGTAACAGGGGGGCGTCTACCTACGAGCAGTACTTC
TRBV21-1	NA	TRBJ2-3	NA	CASSKGAREGRGSDTQYF	TGTGCCAGCAGCAAAGGCGCCCGGGAGGGCCGGGGTTCCGATACGCAGTATTTT
TRBV6-5	TRBD2	TRBJ2-7	NA	CASSYDSGSAYEQYF	TGTGCCAGCAGTTACGATAGCGGGAGCGCCTACGAGCAGTACTTC
TRBV30	NA	TRBJ2-5	NA	CAWSAHPQAYQETQYF	TGTGCCTGGAGTGCCCACCCCCAGGCGTACCAAGAGACCCAGTACTTC
TRBV15	NA	TRBJ2-7	few	CATSRDMANEQYF	TGTGCCACCAGCAGAGATATGGCAAACGAGCAGTACTTC
TRBV6-2/TRBV6-3	TRBD1	TRBJ1-5	once	CASSYNDRAGDQPQHF	TGTGCCAGCAGTTACAATGACAGGGCCGGAGATCAGCCCCAGCATTTT
TRBV6-5	NA	TRBJ2-7	once	CASSYGTGSEQYF	TGTGCCAGCAGTTACGGAACAGGGAGCGAGCAGTACTTC
TRBV7-2	TRBD1	TRBJ2-5	NA	CASSPGQVQETQYF	TGTGCCAGCAGCCCCGGACAGGTCCAAGAGACCCAGTACTTC
TRBV11-2	NA	TRBJ2-7	few	CASSQGVAYEQYF	TGTGCCAGCAGCCAAGGGGTAGCCTACGAGCAGTACTTC
TRBV11-3	NA	TRBJ1-4	NA	CASSLGPNEKLFF	TGTGCCAGCAGCTTGGGGCCCAATGAAAAACTGTTTTTT
TRBV2	NA	TRBJ2-2	NA	CASSGTGYFEDTGELFF	TGTGCCAGCAGTGGTACAGGGTATTTCGAGGACACCGGGGAGCTGTTTTTT
TRBV9	TRBD2	TRBJ2-4	NA	CASSVLGLAGATAKNIQYF	TGTGCCAGCAGCGTACTGGGACTAGCGGGAGCTACAGCCAAAAACATTCAGTACTTC
TRBV25-1	NA	TRBJ2-4	NA	CATRQVGIQYF	TGTGCCACAAGGCAGGTCGGCATTCAGTACTTC
TRBV5-1	NA	TRBJ2-2	NA	CASSNPGNTGELFF	TGCGCCAGCAGCAACCCAGGAAACACCGGGGAGCTGTTTTTT
TRBV6-1	NA	TRBJ2-3	NA	CASSGLGRVARTDTQYF	TGTGCCAGCAGTGGACTCGGTAGGGTAGCGCGGACAGATACGCAGTATTTT
TRBV7-8	TRBD1	TRBJ2-3	NA	CASSLAGYGTGGTDTQYF	TGTGCCAGCAGCTTAGCGGGGTACGGGACAGGGGGCACAGATACGCAGTATTTT
TRBV7-3	TRBD1	TRBJ1-1	NA	CASSLTGQGEIQAFF	TGTGCCAGCAGCTTAACAGGACAGGGAGAAATCCAAGCTTTCTTT
TRBV5-6	NA	TRBJ2-7	NA	CASSLGTSLEQYF	TGTGCCAGCAGCCTCGGGACATCCCTCGAGCAGTACTTC
TRBV7-9	NA	TRBJ1-6	NA	CASSLSRTGNSPLHF	TGTGCCAGCAGCTTATCACGGACGGGGAATTCACCCCTCCACTTT
TRBV28	NA	TRBJ1-5	few	CASSFNNQPQHF	TGTGCCAGCAGTTTCAACAATCAGCCCCAGCATTTT
TRBV7-9	NA	TRBJ2-2	NA	CASSLAGDGELFF	TGTGCCAGCAGCTTAGCGGGAGACGGGGAGCTGTTTTTT
TRBV6-5	NA	TRBJ2-3	NA	CASSRGGTDTQYF	TGTGCCAGCAGCAGGGGGGGCACAGATACGCAGTATTTT
TRBV3-1/TRBV3-2	TRBD1	TRBJ1-6	NA	CASSQDLGGAPLHF	TGTGCCAGCAGCCAAGATTTAGGGGGCGCGCCCCTCCACTTT
TRBV2	NA	TRBJ2-1	NA	CASRASSYNEQFF	TGTGCCAGCAGGGCAAGCTCCTACAATGAGCAGTTCTTC
TRBV11-2	NA	TRBJ1-1	few	CASSLKRGEAFF	TGTGCCAGCAGCTTAAAACGGGGTGAAGCTTTCTTT
TRBV6-2/TRBV6-3	TRBD2	TRBJ2-1	NA	CASSYSGGGNYNEQFF	TGTGCCAGCAGTTACTCGGGCGGGGGGAACTACAATGAGCAGTTCTTC
TRBV7-3	TRBD2	TRBJ2-1	once	CASSARLAGASYNEQFF	TGTGCCAGCAGCGCCCGACTAGCGGGAGCCTCCTACAATGAGCAGTTCTTC
TRBV5-4	TRBD1	TRBJ2-5	NA	CASSAGGQGALETQYF	TGTGCCAGCAGCGCGGGGGGACAGGGGGCTTTAGAGACCCAGTACTTC
TRBV4-2	TRBD2	TRBJ2-1	NA	CASSQDTSSGIFNEQFF	TGTGCCAGCAGCCAAGATACCTCTAGCGGGATTTTCAATGAGCAGTTCTTC
TRBV5-1	TRBD1	TRBJ2-7	NA	CASSTGQGYEQYF	TGCGCCAGCAGCACGGGACAGGGATACGAGCAGTACTTC
TRBV7-8	NA	TRBJ1-3	NA	CASSRLGIGTTGNTIYF	TGTGCCAGCAGCAGATTAGGAATAGGGACTACTGGAAACACCATATATTTT
TRBV27	NA	TRBJ2-7	NA	CASSLRVVGVYEQYF	TGTGCCAGCAGTTTGCGGGTAGTTGGGGTCTACGAGCAGTACTTC
TRBV6-4	NA	TRBJ1-1	NA	CASSATDTNTEAFF	TGTGCCAGCAGTGCCACGGACACGAACACTGAAGCTTTCTTT
TRBV19	TRBD1	TRBJ1-1	NA	CASSMPGGFTEAFF	TGTGCCAGTAGTATGCCAGGGGGCTTCACTGAAGCTTTCTTT
TRBV27	TRBD1	TRBJ1-2	NA	CASSPGQGFSTYGYTF	TGTGCCAGCAGCCCGGGACAGGGCTTCTCCACCTATGGCTACACCTTC
TRBV14	TRBD1	TRBJ1-1	NA	CASSRGQGSGTEAFF	TGTGCCAGCAGCCGGGGACAGGGATCGGGAACTGAAGCTTTCTTT
TRBV14	NA	TRBJ1-4	NA	CASSQAGWGTNEKLFF	TGTGCCAGCAGCCAAGCAGGGTGGGGCACTAATGAAAAACTGTTTTTT
TRBV6-2/TRBV6-3	TRBD2	TRBJ2-1	NA	CASSFGRLAGGTSYNEQFF	TGTGCCAGCAGTTTCGGTAGACTAGCGGGGGGTACTTCCTACAATGAGCAGTTCTTC
TRBV4-1	TRBD1	TRBJ1-2	NA	CASSQVGTEVYGYTF	TGCGCCAGCAGCCAAGTTGGGACAGAAGTCTATGGCTACACCTTC
TRBV20-1	NA	TRBJ1-6	few	CSAKPGLHF	TGCAGTGCTAAGCCCGGCCTCCACTTT
TRBV2	NA	TRBJ1-6	NA	CASKGQGVPNSPLHF	TGTGCCAGCAAGGGTCAAGGGGTACCGAATTCACCCCTCCACTTT
TRBV21-1	NA	TRBJ2-7	NA	CASRSTEAYEQYF	TGTGCCAGCCGATCGACAGAGGCCTACGAGCAGTACTTC
TRBV7-9	NA	TRBJ2-2	NA	CASSPNRRNTGELFF	TGTGCCAGCAGCCCGAATAGAAGAAACACCGGGGAGCTGTTTTTT